These 15 T cell receptor beta chains originate from one sample sequenced in a study of CD8 T cells in ankylosing spondylitis. TCRdb fed the 5' RACE reads into MiXCR, producing one record per CDR3 protein. There are under 200,000 distinct CDR3 sequences in the sample; more than 9% occur only once, and 29% lies in the top ten. Sequencing was performed on blood, either unsorted or a sorted T cell fraction (not recorded which). The receptors derive from a male donor with ankylosing spondylitis or in good health (not recorded which).

This clonotype was recorded many times. The chain employs TRBV3-1 and TRBJ2-1, with D possibly called TRBD1 or TRBD2 (5 bases each). With 11 bases removed from V and 5 bases from J, the gap between germline ends came to 16 bases. The germline CDR1 and CDR2 sequences are LGHDT and YNNKEL (reference sequence). This CDR3 has 13 residues. In DNA form, the CDR3 reads TGTGCCTCAGGGACGAGACCCGACAATGAGCAGTTCTTC. It yields the protein CASGTRPDNEQFF.

This clonotype was seen many times. The chain carries TRBV12-3 or TRBV12-4 and TRBJ1-2; TRBD1 is a possible D gene (6 bases). CDR3 length: 13 amino acids. Trimming cost V 2 bases and J 4 bases, with 8 bases left between them. The CDR3 nucleotides are TGTGCCAGCAGTTTACCCAGGGGCTATGGCTACACCTTC. It is translated as CASSLPRGYGYTF.

This clonotype was counted at least ten times. V gene TRBV12-3 or TRBV12-4 combines with J gene TRBJ2-7; D is unclear. Trimming stripped 6 bases from V and 6 bases from J, with 12 bases between. The CDR3 contains 12 residues. CDR3 nucleotides: TGTGCCAGCAGCCCTACTGGTGTCGAGCAGTACTTC. Its protein product is CASSPTGVEQYF.

A word on this clonotype: Since a much larger clone is just one base distant, this may be a read error. The V call is TRBV5-1, the J call TRBJ2-6; 9 nucleotides align to TRBD2. This CDR3 comprises 18 residues. The V segment lost 6 bases and the J segment 3 bases; nucleotides outside the gene matches: 13. CDR1 and CDR2 (germline): SGHRS, YFSETQ. The CDR3 nucleotides read TGCGCCAGCAACCTAGAGAATAGCGGGAGATATGGGGCCAACGTCCTGACTTTC. Protein sequence: CASNLENSGRYGANVLTF. Drawing the rest from reference TRBV5-1 and TRBJ2-6, the complete variable domain is KAGVTQTPRYLIKTRGQQVTLSCSPISGHRSVSWYQQTPGQGLQFLFEYFSETQRNKGNFPGRFSGRQFSNSRSEMNVSTLELGDSALYLCASNLENSGRYGANVLTFGAGSRLTVL.

This clonotype was observed many times. The gene calls are TRBV6-5 and TRBJ2-1; TRBD2 agrees at 10 bases. V was clipped by 0 bases and J by 4 bases; unmatched bases: 6. Germline-derived CDR1 and CDR2 are MNHEY and SVGAGI. There are 17 residues in the CDR3. Here the CDR3 reads CASSYSAGLATYNEQFF. CDR3 in DNA: TGTGCCAGCAGTTACTCCGCGGGACTAGCGACGTACAATGAGCAGTTCTTC.

Many counts were recorded for this clonotype. The V call is TRBV29-1, the J call TRBJ1-1; 7 positions match TRBD1. CDR3 length: 14 residues. From germline, CDR1 is SQVTM and CDR2 ANQGSEA. Unmatched junction bases numbered 7, after V lost 5 bases and J lost 1 base. The CDR3 sequence: CSVSQGGRNTEAFF. The CDR3 DNA is TGCAGCGTTTCTCAGGGGGGAAGGAACACTGAAGCTTTCTTT. Looking up the rest from reference TRBV29-1 and TRBJ1-1 gives the full variable domain: SAVISQKPSRDICQRGTSLTIQCQVDSQVTMMFWYRQQPGQSLTLIATANQGSEATYESGFVIDKFPISRPNLTFSTLTVSNMSPEDSSIYLCSVSQGGRNTEAFFGQGTRLTVV.

The chain is built from TRBV20-1 and TRBJ1-5; no clear D gene. Between the trimmed V and J ends, which lost 0 bases and 2 bases, there was a span of 17 bases. This CDR3 region has 17 residues. Germline V gene lookup returns CDR1 DFQATT and CDR2 SNEGSKA (reference sequence). The CDR3 region is CSARDFRQSGGNQPQHF. The CDR3 DNA is TGCAGTGCTAGAGATTTCCGACAATCCGGGGGCAATCAGCCCCAGCATTTT.

This clonotype was picked up many times. The V call is TRBV11-2, the J call TRBJ2-1; D ambiguous. The ends were cut back, 1 base at V and 0 bases at J, with 10 bases in the middle. CDR1 and CDR2 (germline): SGHAT, FQNNGV. There are 16 residues in the CDR3. The CDR3 DNA reads TGTGCCAGCAGCTTAGTCGGACCTAGCTCCTACAATGAGCAGTTCTTC. Protein: CASSLVGPSSYNEQFF.

This clonotype was seen at least ten times. The chain combines TRBV4-2 with TRBJ2-7, with a weak D call TRBD2 (5 bases). V was trimmed by 4 bases and J by 2 bases, leaving 12 bases between them. The CDR3 has 14 residues. Germline CDR1 reads LGHNA; CDR2 reads YNFKEQ. CDR3: CASSPGVQAYEQYF. In DNA, the CDR3 is TGTGCCAGCAGCCCCGGGGTCCAGGCCTACGAGCAGTACTTC.

This clonotype was counted many times. The chain employs TRBV11-2 and TRBJ2-1; D gene unclear. Germline CDR1 and CDR2: SGHAT and FQNNGV. This CDR3 is built from 18 residues. Between the trimmed V and J ends, which lost 2 bases and 0 bases, there was a span of 17 bases. The CDR3 reads CASSLYWPTSRSYNEQFF. CDR3 nucleotide sequence: TGTGCCAGCAGCTTATACTGGCCGACCTCTCGCTCCTACAATGAGCAGTTCTTC.

This clonotype has ten or more counts. This rearrangement joins TRBV12-3 or TRBV12-4 to TRBJ1-4, with D possibly TRBD1 on 6 matching bases. Trimming took off 7 bases at V and 5 bases at J, with 23 bases between the two ends. The CDR3 spans 17 residues. CDR3 region: CASKTRGPIGVNEKLFF. CDR3 sequence (DNA): TGTGCCAGCAAGACCAGGGGCCCGATTGGGGTCAATGAAAAACTGTTTTTT.

The V and J genes are TRBV5-1 and TRBJ2-1; 8 bases map to TRBD1. The V gene's germline CDR1 is SGHRS and CDR2 YFSETQ. Trimming removed 2 bases from V and 6 bases from J; junction bases left unmatched: 13. This CDR3 is 17 amino acids long. The CDR3 sequence is CASSLAAWTGPINEQFF. In DNA, the CDR3 is TGCGCCAGCAGCTTAGCCGCTTGGACAGGGCCCATCAATGAGCAGTTCTTC.

The table lists this clonotype with a few counts. The V and J genes are TRBV5-1 and TRBJ1-1, with D uncertain. CDR3 size: 15 residues. Per germline, CDR1 SGHRS and CDR2 YFSETQ. Trimming shortened V by 4 bases and J by 1 base, and 14 bases separated the two germline ends. The CDR3 DNA reads TGCGCCAGCAGCGGGAGCTCCCATTGGAACACTGAAGCTTTCTTT. Its translation: CASSGSSHWNTEAFF.

This rearrangement joins TRBV5-1 to TRBJ1-3; the D is unclear. The germline gives CDR1 SGHRS, CDR2 YFSETQ. This CDR3 region has 15 residues. With 4 bases removed from V and 4 bases from J, the gap between germline ends came to 15 bases. The CDR3 bases are TGCGCCAGCAGCGATGGTGGGGAGTCCGGAAACACCATATATTTT. Residues: CASSDGGESGNTIYF. Combining the CDR3 with reference TRBV5-1 and TRBJ1-3 gives the whole variable domain KAGVTQTPRYLIKTRGQQVTLSCSPISGHRSVSWYQQTPGQGLQFLFEYFSETQRNKGNFPGRFSGRQFSNSRSEMNVSTLELGDSALYLCASSDGGESGNTIYFGEGSWLTVV.

The chain uses TRBV27 and TRBJ1-2; 7 bases match TRBD1. The CDR3 spans 14 residues. With 4 bases clipped from V and 4 bases from J, the junction kept 6 bases outside the gene matches. CDR1 is MNHEY and CDR2 is SMNVEV in the germline V gene (reference sequence). CDR3 loop: CASSSRGDSYGYTF. The DNA of the CDR3 is TGTGCCAGCAGTTCCAGAGGGGACAGCTATGGCTACACCTTC.